This T cell receptor beta chain stems from a study of T cells expressing NK-cell markers. Overall study context: Sequencing covered eight donors, seven HCMV-seropositive and one seronegative. Study-wide results and caveats: CD8+ T cells in roughly six donors included dominant NKG2C+ clonotypes at roughly 1.0-7.0%. The same clonotypes also predominated in the CD3+CD56-NKG2C+ fraction of a few donors.

Notes on this clonotype: No antigen is known for it.

5'RACE template switching with UMIs generated TCR beta cDNA. No DNA is given; TCRdb re-called the 5' RACE reads and lists each CDR3 protein once. Reported are about 550,000 distinct CDR3 sequences; the ten largest clones contain approximately 3.6%. From germline, CDR1 is SQVTM and CDR2 ANQGSEA. The CDR3 is 15 residues long. Sequences were obtained from blood T cells: a sorted CD56 or NKG2C T cell subset, CD4+ or CD8+ T cells, or bulk PBMC T cells (not recorded which). The sequence was collected from a man between 18 and 35 years old in good health. J is TRBJ2-5 and V is TRBV29-1; absent DNA, TCRdb's TRBD1 call cannot be checked. CDR3 protein: CSAWTGGTSKETQYF.